The 20 T cell receptor beta chains in this list originate from one sample, sequenced in a study of breast tumors, draining lymph nodes, adjacent tissues. TCRdb analysed the multiplex PCR reads with MiXCR anew, one entry per CDR3 protein. The table has some 31,000 distinct CDR3 sequences, approximately 63% seen once. Sequenced material: breast tumor tissue. These receptors came from a female donor with breast cancer. Some clones in this sample may be carry-over from other donors' samples.

The chain combines TRBV15 with TRBJ2-5, with D perhaps matching TRBD1 (6 bases). With 5 bases removed from V and 4 bases from J, the gap between germline ends came to 14 bases. Looked up from germline, CDR1 is LNHNV and CDR2 is YYDKDF (reference sequence). This CDR3 region has 14 residues. The CDR3 coding sequence is TGTGCCACCAGCGATCAGGGGTTTGGAGAGACCCAGTACTTC. Translated, it gives CATSDQGFGETQYF. Full variable domain (outside the CDR3, taken from reference TRBV15 and TRBJ2-5): DAMVIQNPRYQVTQFGKPVTLSCSQTLNHNVMYWYQQKSSQAPKLLFHYYDKDFNNEADTPDNFQSRRPNTSFCFLDIRSPGLGDTAMYLCATSDQGFGETQYFGPGTRLLVL.

The chain employs TRBV7-9 and TRBJ2-7; 10 bases agree with TRBD1. The trim removed 1 base at V and 9 bases at J, leaving 9 bases unmatched. Per the germline V gene, CDR1 is SEHNR and CDR2 is FQNEAQ (reference sequence). The CDR3 has 15 amino acids. In nucleotides, the CDR3 is TGTGCCAGCAGCTTAGGCCGGGACAGGGGATTAGGGCAGTACTTC. It translates to CASSLGRDRGLGQYF.

The chain has TRBV29-1 and TRBJ2-1; 10 bases are shared with TRBD1. Germline trimming cut 8 bases from V and 3 bases from J; bases unmatched to any gene: 10. The CDR3 totals 15 residues. Germline V gives CDR1 SQVTM, CDR2 ANQGSEA. This CDR3 reads CSFGGQGKGYNEQFF. The CDR3 region has the DNA TGCAGCTTCGGGGGACAGGGGAAGGGCTACAATGAGCAGTTCTTC.

The CDR3 nucleotides are TGTGCCAGCAGTGTAGGTCGCCATGGCTACACCTTC. It translates to CASSVGRHGYTF. The J gene is TRBJ1-2, the V gene TRBV12-3 or TRBV12-4, with D hard to call. Trimming removed 5 bases at V and 6 bases at J, with 10 bases between. The CDR3 runs 12 residues.

This clonotype was seen ten or more times. The CDR3 coding sequence is TGTGCCAGCAGTGGCCCCGCCGAGCAGTACTTC. Translating it yields CASSGPAEQYF. V is TRBV28 and J is TRBJ2-7, with D hard to call. V dropped 5 bases and J dropped 6 bases, with 8 bases sitting between them. The germline CDR1 and CDR2 sequences are MDHEN and SYDVKM. There are 11 residues in the CDR3.

This chain joins TRBV7-3 and TRBJ2-7; 8 nucleotides agree with TRBD2. Germline assignment: CDR1 SGHTA and CDR2 FQGTGA. This CDR3 is 15 amino acids long. V was clipped by 5 bases and J by 3 bases; unmatched bases: 9. This chain's CDR3 is CASSHASGGVYEQYF. In DNA form, the CDR3 reads TGTGCCAGCAGCCACGCGAGCGGGGGCGTCTACGAGCAGTACTTC.

This chain uses TRBV7-9 with TRBJ2-7, with 7 nucleotides matching TRBD1. V lost 6 bases and J lost 2; bases outside the gene matches: 4. The CDR3 sequence is 13 residues long. The germline CDR1 and CDR2 sequences are SEHNR and FQNEAQ (reference sequence). The CDR3 DNA follows: TGTGCCAGCAGTTGGGACAGTACCTACGAGCAGTACTTC. The encoded protein is CASSWDSTYEQYF.

A single count supports this clonotype. The chain combines TRBV19 with TRBJ2-7; D gene uncertain. The germline CDR1 and CDR2 sequences are LNHDA and SQIVND (reference sequence). The CDR3 runs to 14 residues. The V gene lost 1 base and the J gene lost 0 bases, with 7 bases spanning the gap. CDR3 sequence reads: CASSIGLSSYEQYF. The CDR3 DNA reads as TGTGCCAGTAGTATAGGGTTGAGCTCCTACGAGCAGTACTTC.

This clonotype is medium-sized by share. DNA of the CDR3: TGTGCCAGCAGGGGAGGGGGATCCTACGAGCAGTACTTC. It translates to CASRGGGSYEQYF. The gene calls are TRBV2 and TRBJ2-7, with a possible D match to TRBD2 (7 bases). The germline gives CDR1 SNHLY, CDR2 FYNNEI. Trimming took off 6 bases at V and 1 base at J, with 10 bases between the two ends. The CDR3 covers 13 residues. Full variable domain (rest looked up from reference TRBV2 and TRBJ2-7): EPEVTQTPSHQVTQMGQEVILRCVPISNHLYFYWYRQILGQKVEFLVSFYNNEISEKSEIFDDQFSVERPDGSNFTLKIRSTKLEDSAMYFCASRGGGSYEQYFGPGTRLTVT.

The genes are TRBV5-1 and TRBJ2-7; 10 bases are a match to TRBD1. CDR1 and CDR2 (germline): SGHRS, YFSETQ. The junction had 5 bases not matched to a gene; V was cut back by 7 bases and J by 10 bases. The CDR3 extends over 11 amino acids. DNA of the CDR3: TGCGCCAGCCTGGACAGGGGGAGACAGTACTTC. As protein: CASLDRGRQYF.

This clonotype was seen many times. This may come from a read error, since a much larger clone is one base off. This CDR3 reads CATSRDFRQVGNSEQFF. For the CDR3, the DNA is TGTGCCACCAGCAGAGATTTCCGGCAGGTCGGTAACAGTGAGCAGTTCTTC. V gene TRBV15 combines with J gene TRBJ2-1; unclear D gene. Germline V gene lookup returns CDR1 LNHNV and CDR2 YYDKDF (reference sequence). The CDR3 covers 17 residues. V was cut by 0 bases and J by 9 bases, with 21 bases left in between.

On this clonotype itself: Here the CDR3 omits its conserved ending phenylalanine or tryptophan, so a read error is the likely source. No DNA is shown, since the ends of the CDR3 on it are uncertain; the CDR3 is the one TCRdb lists. V usage is TRBV25-1 and J usage is TRBJ1-6; the table's TRBD1 call for D was not verified on the DNA. 14 amino acids form the CDR3, both terminal residues included. Germline V gene sequence: CDR1 MGHDK, CDR2 SYGVNS. Here the CDR3 reads CASSEWDSFSPLPL.

The J gene is TRBJ2-7, the V gene TRBV29-1; TRBD1 might be the D (6 bases). Germline CDR1 is SQVTM and CDR2 is ANQGSEA. This CDR3 comprises 14 residues. Between the trimmed V and J ends, which lost 4 bases and 3 bases, there was a span of 16 bases. For the CDR3, the DNA is TGCAGCGTTGTATCGGGACAAGCGATCTACGAGCAGTACTTC. This encodes CSVVSGQAIYEQYF.

This sequence joins TRBV7-2 and TRBJ2-3, with 8 bases aligning to TRBD2. The V gene end was trimmed by 4 bases and the J gene end by 3 bases; junction bases not matched to a gene: 6. This CDR3 region has 15 residues. Germline values: CDR1 SGHTA, CDR2 FQGNSA. CDR3 coding DNA: TGTGCCAGCAGCTCGGGACTAGGAGCAACAGATACGCAGTATTTT. As protein: CASSSGLGATDTQYF. Looking up the rest from reference TRBV7-2 and TRBJ2-3 gives the full variable domain: GAGVSQSPSNKVTEKGKDVELRCDPISGHTALYWYRQSLGQGLEFLIYFQGNSAPDKSGLPSDRFSAERTGGSVSTLTIQRTQQEDSAVYLCASSSGLGATDTQYFGPGTRLTVL.

The chain uses TRBV20-1 and TRBJ1-2; TRBD1 matches 7 bases. Germline-derived CDR1 and CDR2 are DFQATT and SNEGSKA (reference sequence). This CDR3 has 13 residues. The junction had 5 bases not matched to a gene; V was cut back by 5 bases and J by 2 bases. Here the CDR3 reads CSAGDSRNYGYTF. The DNA of the CDR3 is TGCAGTGCTGGGGACAGTAGAAACTATGGCTACACCTTC.

The rearrangement uses TRBV9 and TRBJ2-1; TRBD2 aligns across 10 bases. Germline CDR1 and CDR2: SGDLS and YYNGEE. This CDR3 contains 18 residues. V was pared by 0 bases and J by 8 bases, with 14 bases of the junction left unmatched. The CDR3 spells CASSVAPLGAGGPYEQFF. Here the CDR3 DNA reads TGTGCCAGCAGCGTAGCCCCTCTTGGAGCGGGAGGGCCCTATGAGCAGTTCTTC.

This rearrangement joins TRBV2 to TRBJ1-6; D might be TRBD1 (6 bases). This CDR3 has 15 residues. V was cut by 3 bases and J by 2 bases, with 8 bases left in between. Per germline, CDR1 SNHLY and CDR2 FYNNEI. CDR3 sequence reads: CASSDRGPYNSPLHF. The CDR3 DNA follows: TGTGCCAGCAGTGACAGGGGCCCCTATAATTCACCCCTCCACTTT. Full variable domain (missing parts from reference TRBV2 and TRBJ1-6): EPEVTQTPSHQVTQMGQEVILRCVPISNHLYFYWYRQILGQKVEFLVSFYNNEISEKSEIFDDQFSVERPDGSNFTLKIRSTKLEDSAMYFCASSDRGPYNSPLHFGNGTRLTVT.

This rearrangement joins TRBV5-5 to TRBJ2-7; possibly TRBD1 for D (6 bases). The germline V gene has CDR1 SGHKS and CDR2 YYEKEE (reference sequence). V lost 4 bases and J lost 3, with 11 bases in between. The CDR3 sequence is 13 residues long. CDR3 sequence reads: CASSRQDLYEQYF. The CDR3 nucleotides read TGTGCCAGCAGCCGACAGGACCTCTACGAGCAGTACTTC.

The rearrangement uses TRBV7-3 and TRBJ2-1; D perhaps matches TRBD2 (6 bases). There are 13 residues in the CDR3. V gave up 5 bases and J gave up 6 bases, with 11 bases separating them. Germline CDR1 and CDR2: SGHTA and FQGTGA. CDR3 region: CASSTTSSNEQFF. In DNA form, the CDR3 reads TGTGCCAGCAGCACGACTAGTTCCAATGAGCAGTTCTTC. Combining the CDR3 with reference TRBV7-3 and TRBJ2-1 gives the whole variable domain GAGVSQTPSNKVTEKGKYVELRCDPISGHTALYWYRQSLGQGPEFLIYFQGTGAADDSGLPNDRFFAVRPEGSVSTLKIQRTERGDSAVYLCASSTTSSNEQFFGPGTRLTVL.

This chain joins TRBV7-3 and TRBJ2-5; 14 bases match TRBD2. Germline CDR1 and CDR2: SGHTA and FQGTGA. The CDR3 runs 17 residues. V shed 5 bases and J 5 bases; nucleotides not matched to a gene: 10. CDR3 bases: TGTGCCAGCAGCCGTACGGGACTAGCGGGAGAGCGGGAGACCCAGTACTTC. Protein product: CASSRTGLAGERETQYF.